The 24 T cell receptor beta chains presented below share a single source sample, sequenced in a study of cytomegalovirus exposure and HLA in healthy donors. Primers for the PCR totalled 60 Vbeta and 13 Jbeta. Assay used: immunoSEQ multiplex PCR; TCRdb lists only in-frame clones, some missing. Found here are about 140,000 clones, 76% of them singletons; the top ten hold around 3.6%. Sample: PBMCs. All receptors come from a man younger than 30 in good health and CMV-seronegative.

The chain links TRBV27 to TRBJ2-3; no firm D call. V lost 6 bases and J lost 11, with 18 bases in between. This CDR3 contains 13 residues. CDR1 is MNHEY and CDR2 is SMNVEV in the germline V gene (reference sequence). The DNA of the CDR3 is TGTGCCAGCAGCTCGATTAATCCCATACAGCAGTATTTT. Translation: CASSSINPIQQYF.

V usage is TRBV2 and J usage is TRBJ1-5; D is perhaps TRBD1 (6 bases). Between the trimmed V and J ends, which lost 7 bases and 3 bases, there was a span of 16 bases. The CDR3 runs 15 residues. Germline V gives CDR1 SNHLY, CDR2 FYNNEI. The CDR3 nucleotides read TGTGCCAGCACTACTCGGGGGGGCCTCAATCAGCCCCAGCATTTT. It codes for CASTTRGGLNQPQHF.

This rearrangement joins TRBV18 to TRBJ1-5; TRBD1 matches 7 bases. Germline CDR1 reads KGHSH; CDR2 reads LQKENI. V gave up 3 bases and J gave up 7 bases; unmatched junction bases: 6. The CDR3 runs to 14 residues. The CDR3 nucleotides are TGTGCCAGCTCACCCCGACAGGGCGGCCAGCCCCAGCATTTT. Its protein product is CASSPRQGGQPQHF.

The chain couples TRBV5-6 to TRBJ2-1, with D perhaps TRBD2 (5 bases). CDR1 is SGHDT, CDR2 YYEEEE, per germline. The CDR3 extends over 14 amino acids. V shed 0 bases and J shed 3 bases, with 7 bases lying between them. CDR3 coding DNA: TGTGCCAGCAGCTTGGGGACTTTCTACAATGAGCAGTTCTTC. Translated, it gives CASSLGTFYNEQFF.

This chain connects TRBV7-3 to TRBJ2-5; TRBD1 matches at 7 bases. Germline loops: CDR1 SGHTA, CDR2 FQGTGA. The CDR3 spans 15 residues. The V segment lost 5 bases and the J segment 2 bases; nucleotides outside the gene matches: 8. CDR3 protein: CASSLRTGPQETQYF. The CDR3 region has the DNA TGTGCCAGCAGCCTGCGGACAGGCCCTCAAGAGACCCAGTACTTC.

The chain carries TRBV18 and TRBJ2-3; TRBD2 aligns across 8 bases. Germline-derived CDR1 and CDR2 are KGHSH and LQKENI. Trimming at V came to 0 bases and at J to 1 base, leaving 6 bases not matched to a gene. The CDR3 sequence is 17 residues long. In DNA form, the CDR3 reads TGTGCCAGCTCACCACCGGGACTAGTGGTCCGCACAGATACGCAGTATTTT. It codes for CASSPPGLVVRTDTQYF.

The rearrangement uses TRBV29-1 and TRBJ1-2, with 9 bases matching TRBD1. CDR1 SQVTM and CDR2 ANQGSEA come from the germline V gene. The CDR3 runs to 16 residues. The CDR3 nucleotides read TGCAAGGGGGTAGGGGACAGGGCAGTAGCTAACTATGGCTACACCTTC. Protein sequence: CKGVGDRAVANYGYTF.

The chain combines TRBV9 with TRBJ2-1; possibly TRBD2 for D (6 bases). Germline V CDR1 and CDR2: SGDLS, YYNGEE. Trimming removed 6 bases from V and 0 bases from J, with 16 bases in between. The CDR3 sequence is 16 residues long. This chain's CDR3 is CASTPIGTDSYNEQFF. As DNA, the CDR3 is TGTGCCAGCACTCCCATAGGGACTGACTCCTACAATGAGCAGTTCTTC.

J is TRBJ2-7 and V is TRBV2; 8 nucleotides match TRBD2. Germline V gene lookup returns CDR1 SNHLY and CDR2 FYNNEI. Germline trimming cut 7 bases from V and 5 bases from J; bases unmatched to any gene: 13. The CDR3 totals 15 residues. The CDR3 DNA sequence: TGTGCCAGCAAAATGGGGTCCCGGGGGGGCGACGAGCAGTACTTC. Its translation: CASKMGSRGGDEQYF.

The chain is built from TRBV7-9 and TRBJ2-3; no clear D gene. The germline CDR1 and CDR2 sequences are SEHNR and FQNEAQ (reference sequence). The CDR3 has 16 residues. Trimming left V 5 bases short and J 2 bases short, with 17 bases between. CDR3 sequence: CASSQHSSSITDTQYF. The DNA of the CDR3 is TGTGCCAGCAGCCAGCATAGCAGCTCAATCACAGATACGCAGTATTTT.

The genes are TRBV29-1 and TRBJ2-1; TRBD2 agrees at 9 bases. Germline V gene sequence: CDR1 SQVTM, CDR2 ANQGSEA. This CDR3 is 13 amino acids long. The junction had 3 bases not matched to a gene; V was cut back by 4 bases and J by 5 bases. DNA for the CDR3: TGCAGCGTTGTTGCGGGAGGGCACAATGAGCAGTTCTTC. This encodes CSVVAGGHNEQFF.

The CDR3 DNA is TGTGCCAGCACCACCCCGGCAGGGGACCCTTTCCAAGAGACCCAGTACTTC. It yields the protein CASTTPAGDPFQETQYF. This chain links TRBV28 with TRBJ2-5; possibly TRBD1 for D (6 bases). V gave up 7 bases and J gave up 1 base, with 22 bases separating them. Germline CDR1 and CDR2: MDHEN and SYDVKM. The CDR3 sequence is 17 residues long. Using reference TRBV28 and TRBJ2-5 for the parts outside the CDR3, the full variable domain is DVKVTQSSRYLVKRTGEKVFLECVQDMDHENMFWYRQDPGLGLRLIYFSYDVKMKEKGDIPEGYSVSREKKERFSLILESASTNQTSMYLCASTTPAGDPFQETQYFGPGTRLLVL.

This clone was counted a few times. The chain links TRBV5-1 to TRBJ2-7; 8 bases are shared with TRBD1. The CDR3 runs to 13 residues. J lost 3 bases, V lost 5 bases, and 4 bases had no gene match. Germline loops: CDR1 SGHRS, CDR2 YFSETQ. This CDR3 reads CASSSGGFYEQYF. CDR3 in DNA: TGCGCCAGCAGTTCAGGGGGCTTCTACGAGCAGTACTTC.

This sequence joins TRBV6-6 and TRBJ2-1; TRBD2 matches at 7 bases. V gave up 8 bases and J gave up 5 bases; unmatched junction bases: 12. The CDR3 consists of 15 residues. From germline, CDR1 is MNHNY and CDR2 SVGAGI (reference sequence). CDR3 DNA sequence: TGTGCCAGCCTGGGGGACTACCCTCCCGACAATGAGCAGTTCTTC. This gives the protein CASLGDYPPDNEQFF.

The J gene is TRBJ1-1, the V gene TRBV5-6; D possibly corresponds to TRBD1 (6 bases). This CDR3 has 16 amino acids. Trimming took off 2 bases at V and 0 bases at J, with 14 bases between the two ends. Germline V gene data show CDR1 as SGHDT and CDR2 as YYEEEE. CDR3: CASSLDTGHLNTEAFF. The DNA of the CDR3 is TGTGCCAGCAGCTTAGATACGGGACACTTGAACACTGAAGCTTTCTTT.

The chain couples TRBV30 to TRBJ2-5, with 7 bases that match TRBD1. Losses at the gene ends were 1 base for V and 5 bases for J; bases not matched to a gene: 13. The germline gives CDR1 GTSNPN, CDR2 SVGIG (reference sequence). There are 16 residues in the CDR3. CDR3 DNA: TGTGCCTGGAGTGCCCAGAGACAGGGAATCGGGGAGACCCAGTACTTC. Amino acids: CAWSAQRQGIGETQYF.

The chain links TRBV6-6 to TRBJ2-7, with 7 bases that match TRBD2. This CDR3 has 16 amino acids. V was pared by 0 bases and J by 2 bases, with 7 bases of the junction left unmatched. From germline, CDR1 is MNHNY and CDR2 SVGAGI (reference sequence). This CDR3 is CASSYSGSSGPYEQYF. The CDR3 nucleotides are TGTGCCAGCAGTTACTCGGGCTCTAGCGGCCCCTACGAGCAGTACTTC.

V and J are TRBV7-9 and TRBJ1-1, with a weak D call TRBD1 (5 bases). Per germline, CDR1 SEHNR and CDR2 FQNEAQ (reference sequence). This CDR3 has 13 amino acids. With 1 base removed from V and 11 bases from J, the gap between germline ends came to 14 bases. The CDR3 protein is CASSLEPGKGAFF. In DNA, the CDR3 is TGTGCCAGCAGCTTAGAACCAGGGAAGGGGGCTTTCTTT.

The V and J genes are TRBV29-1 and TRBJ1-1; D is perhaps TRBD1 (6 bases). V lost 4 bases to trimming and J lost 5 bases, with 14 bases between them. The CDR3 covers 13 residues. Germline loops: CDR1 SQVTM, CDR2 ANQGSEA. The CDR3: CSVVEDRMTEAFF. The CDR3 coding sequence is TGCAGCGTTGTAGAGGACAGAATGACTGAAGCTTTCTTT. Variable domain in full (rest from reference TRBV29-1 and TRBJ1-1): SAVISQKPSRDICQRGTSLTIQCQVDSQVTMMFWYRQQPGQSLTLIATANQGSEATYESGFVIDKFPISRPNLTFSTLTVSNMSPEDSSIYLCSVVEDRMTEAFFGQGTRLTVV.

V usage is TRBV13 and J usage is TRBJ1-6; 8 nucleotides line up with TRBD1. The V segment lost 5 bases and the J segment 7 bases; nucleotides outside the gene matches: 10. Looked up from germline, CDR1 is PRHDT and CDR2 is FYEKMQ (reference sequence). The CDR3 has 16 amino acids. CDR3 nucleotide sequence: TGTGCCAGCAGCCTACGGCGGGACAGGAGGAATTCACCCCTCCACTTT. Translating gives CASSLRRDRRNSPLHF.

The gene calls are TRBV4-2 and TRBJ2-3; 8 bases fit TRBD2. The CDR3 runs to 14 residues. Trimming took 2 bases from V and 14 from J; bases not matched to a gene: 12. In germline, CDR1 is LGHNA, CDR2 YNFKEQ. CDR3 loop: CASSQSGRTSLLYF. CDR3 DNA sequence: TGTGCCAGCAGCCAATCGGGTCGGACTAGCTTGCTGTATTTT.

CDR3 sequence (DNA): TGCGCCAGCAGCCAAGATAGGGGACTAGCGGTTTTTGGGACCCAGTACTTC. Amino acids: CASSQDRGLAVFGTQYF. The rearrangement uses TRBV4-1 and TRBJ2-5; 11 bases are shared with TRBD2. CDR1 MGHRA and CDR2 YSYEKL come from the germline V gene. The CDR3 is 17 residues long. The trim removed 0 bases at V and 7 bases at J, leaving 10 bases unmatched.

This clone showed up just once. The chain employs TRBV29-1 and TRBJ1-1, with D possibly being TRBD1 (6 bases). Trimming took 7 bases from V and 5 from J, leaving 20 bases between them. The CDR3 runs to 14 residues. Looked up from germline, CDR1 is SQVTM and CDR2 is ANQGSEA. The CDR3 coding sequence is TGCAGCGCTGCTGAATGGGGGCGGGTAACTGAAGCTTTCTTT. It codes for CSAAEWGRVTEAFF.

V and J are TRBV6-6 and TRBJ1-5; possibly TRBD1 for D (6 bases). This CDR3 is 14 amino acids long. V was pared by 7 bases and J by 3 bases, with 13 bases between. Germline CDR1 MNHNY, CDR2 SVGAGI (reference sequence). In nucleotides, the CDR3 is TGTGCCAGCAAGACGGACAGTATCAATCAGCCCCAGCATTTT. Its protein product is CASKTDSINQPQHF.